Listed below are T cell receptor beta chains from one sample, sequenced in a study of T cell responses to AZD1222 COVID-19 vaccine. Assay: immunoSEQ multiplex PCR; the TCRdb copy retains only in-frame clones and omits some. The sample yields approximately 150,000 clones, 88% seen once. The sequenced sample was peripheral blood, obtained on day 0 of AZD1222 vaccination. Every receptor here comes from an adult in good health. Each CDR3 is given with its conserved first and last residue. D genes are given only for firm matches. The size entry is marked missing in some rows and otherwise reads once, few, many or a size class.

TRBJ1-4 | TRBD1 | TRBV5-1 | NA | TGCGCCAGCAGTATCAGGGGGCGGGATAATGAAAAACTGTTTTTT | CASSIRGRDNEKLFF
TRBJ1-5 | NA | TRBV6-5 | NA | TGTGCCAGCAGTTACGCTGAAGTTAATCAGCCCCAGCATTTT | CASSYAEVNQPQHF
TRBJ1-5 | TRBD1 | TRBV19 | NA | TGTGCCAGTACCTCCTTTGACAGGGGGTACAATCAGCCCCAGCATTTT | CASTSFDRGYNQPQHF
TRBJ1-6 | NA | TRBV3-1/TRBV3-2 | NA | TGTGCCAGCAGTCGGACAGATAATTCACCCCTCCACTTT | CASSRTDNSPLHF
TRBJ1-3 | NA | TRBV27 | NA | TGTGCCAGCAGTTTCCGCCGGGAACTTGGAAACACCATATATTTT | CASSFRRELGNTIYF
TRBJ1-6 | NA | TRBV18 | NA | TGTGCCAGCTCACCACTTCCTTCTGGCCATAATTCACCCCTCCACTTT | CASSPLPSGHNSPLHF
TRBJ2-1 | NA | TRBV6-5 | NA | TGTGCCAGCAGTTCCCCCGGGGGCGGGAAGCGAAATGAGCAGTTCTTC | CASSSPGGGKRNEQFF
TRBJ2-3 | NA | TRBV5-1 | NA | TGCGCCAGCAGCTTGGAAGGGGGAGATACGCAGTATTTT | CASSLEGGDTQYF
TRBJ1-3 | NA | TRBV14 | once | TGTGCCAGCAGCCAAGGGGGCCGCTCTGGAAACACCATATATTTT | CASSQGGRSGNTIYF
TRBJ2-7 | NA | TRBV2 | NA | TGTGCCAGCTTAATCGGATACGAGCAGTACTTC | CASLIGYEQYF
TRBJ1-2 | NA | TRBV9 | once | TGTGCCAGCACCTCCGGTCCCAAGGGATCTGGCTACACCTTC | CASTSGPKGSGYTF
TRBJ1-4 | NA | TRBV5-8 | NA | TGTGCCAGCAGTTCAGGGACTGCCGCAACTAATGAAAAACTGTTTTTT | CASSSGTAATNEKLFF
TRBJ1-6 | NA | TRBV19 | NA | TGTGCCAGTAGGGATGACCGGGACCTCGCTTCACCCCTCCACTTT | CASRDDRDLASPLHF
TRBJ2-3 | NA | TRBV29-1 | NA | TGCAGCGTTGGGGGGGTTAGCACAGATACGCAGTATTTT | CSVGGVSTDTQYF
TRBJ2-7 | TRBD1 | TRBV11-3 | NA | TGTGCCAGCAGCTTAGGGACAGGGAATTTCGACGAGCAGTACTTC | CASSLGTGNFDEQYF
TRBJ2-2 | NA | TRBV15 | NA | TGTGCCACCAGCAACAGGGTGGGTGGCGGGGAGCTGTTTTTT | CATSNRVGGGELFF
TRBJ1-1 | NA | TRBV6-5 | NA | TGTGCCACCCTCTTTTGGGGGTTGAACACTGAAGCTTTCTTT | CATLFWGLNTEAFF
TRBJ2-1 | NA | TRBV19 | NA | TGTGCCAGTAGTATCCACCAAGAGCAGTTCTTC | CASSIHQEQFF
TRBJ1-5 | TRBD1 | TRBV2 | once | TGTGCCAGCAGAAAAGCGGACAGGATCGGACAGCCCCAGCATTTT | CASRKADRIGQPQHF
TRBJ2-4 | NA | TRBV7-2 | once | TGTGCCAGCAGCCAGAAAAACATTCAGTACTTC | CASSQKNIQYF
TRBJ2-7 | TRBD1 | TRBV7-2 | NA | TGTGCCAGCAGCGGGCGGACAGGGATAGGAGAGCAGTACTTC | CASSGRTGIGEQYF
TRBJ1-6 | NA | TRBV7-2 | NA | TGTGCCAGCAGCTCGGAAAGGTCCTATAATTCACCCCTCCACTTT | CASSSERSYNSPLHF
TRBJ2-7 | NA | TRBV27 | NA | TGTGCCAGCAGTCCGGGCCACGCATCCTACGAGCAGTACTTC | CASSPGHASYEQYF
TRBJ2-1 | NA | TRBV7-2 | NA | TGTGCCAGCAGCTTAAATGCGGTGGGGGCCTATGAGCAGTTCTTC | CASSLNAVGAYEQFF
TRBJ2-5 | NA | TRBV6-2/TRBV6-3 | NA | TGTGCCAGCAGTTACGATCGGCGGGGAGAGACCCAGTACTTC | CASSYDRRGETQYF
TRBJ2-7 | TRBD1 | TRBV11-3 | NA | TGTGCCAGCAGCGCGGGACAGGGGGCGGGCGAGCAGTACTTC | CASSAGQGAGEQYF
TRBJ2-1 | TRBD2 | TRBV19 | NA | TGTGCCAGTAGTATAGTTGGACTAGCGGGAGGCGAGCAGTTCTTC | CASSIVGLAGGEQFF
TRBJ2-1 | NA | TRBV30 | NA | TGTGCCTGGAATGAGGGTGGGGGGTTCAGTGAGCAGTTCTTC | CAWNEGGGFSEQFF
TRBJ1-1 | NA | TRBV15 | once | TGTGCCACCAGCCGTCTTACGCGGAACACTGAAGCTTTCTTT | CATSRLTRNTEAFF
TRBJ1-1 | NA | TRBV27 | few | TGTGCCAGCAGTCCGCTAACAGGACCCAAGGGCACTGAAGCTTTCTTT | CASSPLTGPKGTEAFF
TRBJ2-7 | TRBD1 | TRBV6-5 | NA | TGTGCCAGCAGTTACTCCCGGGACAGAACCTACGAGCAGTACTTC | CASSYSRDRTYEQYF
TRBJ1-2 | NA | TRBV21-1 | NA | TGTGCCAGCAGCAAAAAAACAGAACCACGGTATGGCTACACCTTC | CASSKKTEPRYGYTF
TRBJ1-1 | NA | TRBV28 | NA | TGTGCCAGCTTTCTTCGGGGGACTGAAGCTTTCTTT | CASFLRGTEAFF
TRBJ2-3 | NA | TRBV18 | NA | TGTGCCAGCTCACCCCAGACGGTGGGGGATACGCAGTATTTT | CASSPQTVGDTQYF
TRBJ1-5 | NA | TRBV28 | once | TGTGCCAGCAGATCCGACCGAGCCCAGCATTTT | CASRSDRAQHF
TRBJ2-7 | TRBD2 | TRBV27 | NA | TGTGCCAGCAGTTTGGGGGTGGGCAGACTAGCGAGCTACGAGCAGTACTTC | CASSLGVGRLASYEQYF
TRBJ2-4 | NA | TRBV7-7 | NA | TGTGCTAGCAGCTTAGTCGGGGTGACCAAAAACATTCAGTACTTC | CASSLVGVTKNIQYF
TRBJ1-5 | NA | TRBV28 | NA | TGTGCCAGCACTTACCGGGACATTAGCAATCAGCCCCAGCATTTT | CASTYRDISNQPQHF
TRBJ1-1 | NA | TRBV5-6 | NA | TGTGCCACCCACAAACTCACCCGGACAGAATTGAACACTGAAGCTTTCTTT | CATHKLTRTELNTEAFF
TRBJ1-2 | TRBD1 | TRBV30 | NA | TGTGCCTGGGGACACGGGACAGGGGGTAGCTATGGCTACACCTTC | CAWGHGTGGSYGYTF
TRBJ2-1 | TRBD2 | TRBV30 | NA | TGTGCCTGGAGTTATAGCGGGAGGGCCAATGAGCAGTTCTTC | CAWSYSGRANEQFF
TRBJ1-1 | NA | TRBV29-1 | once | TGCAGCGTAGTAAAGGAGAGGCCAGGGTCTGTGAACACTGAAGCTTTCTTT | CSVVKERPGSVNTEAFF